The following is a TCR beta chain sequence with its context. The source of the sample is a study of blood T cells in healthy people across ages. For the second PCR, which ran for roughly 7 to 11 cycles, a sample-barcoded 5' primer and a J-beta primer mix were used. MiXCR was run by TCRdb on the 5' RACE reads, yielding one entry per CDR3 protein. The sample lists 780,000 or so distinct CDR3 sequences, just over 55% seen once, with roughly 24% in the top ten. V lost 1 base, J lost 8 bases, and 13 bases lay in between. Germline assignment: CDR1 SGHRS and CDR2 YFSETQ. The CDR3 is 14 amino acids. The TCR comes from a man between 40 and 49 years old in good health. The sequenced sample was blood. V is TRBV5-1 and J is TRBJ2-1; D may be TRBD1 or TRBD2 (6 bases each). CDR3 coding DNA: TGCGCCAGCAGCTTGCTAGGGGGGAAGGATGAGCAGTTCTTC. Its translation: CASSLLGGKDEQFF.